This T cell receptor (beta chain) was documented in a study of breast tumors, draining lymph nodes, adjacent tissues. Trimming cost V 9 bases and J 4 bases, with 14 bases left between them. CDR1 is KGHDR, CDR2 SFDVKD, per germline. The CDR3 has 14 residues. Axillary draining lymph nodes of breast cancer patients supplied the node samples. Ten or more counts support this clonotype. TCRdb passed the multiplex PCR reads through MiXCR, listing each CDR3 protein once. The table includes 150,000 to 200,000 distinct CDR3 sequences, 25% to 40% detected once. The genes are TRBV24-1 and TRBJ1-4; no clear D gene. This receptor was identified in a female donor with breast cancer. Some clones in this sample may be carry-over from other donors' samples. Sequenced: axillary lymph node tissue. CDR3 sequence (DNA): TGTGCCACCTCGGAGGCGGGAGTTAATGAAAAACTGTTTTTT. Protein product: CATSEAGVNEKLFF.